A selection of T cell receptor beta chains follows, all from one sample in a study of blood T cell repertoires in COVID-19. Sequencing used immunoSEQ multiplex PCR; TCRdb keeps in-frame clones, though not all of them. The sample carries about 290,000 clones, around nine tenths recorded once. The specimen was peripheral blood. These TCRs come from a woman aged 30 to 39 with COVID-19, enrolled during active disease. CDR3s include the opening cysteine and the closing phenylalanine or tryptophan. The D gene is left open where the match is weak.

- | TRBJ1-2 | TRBV19 | CASSMSLYGYTF
TRBD1 | TRBJ2-7 | TRBV5-6 | CASSLYDRDIGEQYF
TRBD1 | TRBJ2-5 | TRBV7-6 | CASSEGQGRETQYF
- | TRBJ1-2 | TRBV18 | CASSPGGNYGYTF
TRBD2 | TRBJ2-3 | TRBV4-2 | CASSQDRASGGAGDTQYF
- | TRBJ1-5 | TRBV19 | CASSIGSRDNQPQHF
TRBD1 | TRBJ1-1 | TRBV5-1 | CASSIRQGRSTEAFF
- | TRBJ1-2 | TRBV24-1 | CATSSAGDLYGYTF
TRBD1 | TRBJ1-2 | TRBV5-1 | CASSDRGQGDGYTF
- | TRBJ2-3 | TRBV2 | CASRRATSTDTQYF
- | TRBJ1-2 | TRBV6-6 | CAVQSPASGADGYTF
TRBD1 | TRBJ1-6 | TRBV5-1 | CASTRQGAYNSPLHF